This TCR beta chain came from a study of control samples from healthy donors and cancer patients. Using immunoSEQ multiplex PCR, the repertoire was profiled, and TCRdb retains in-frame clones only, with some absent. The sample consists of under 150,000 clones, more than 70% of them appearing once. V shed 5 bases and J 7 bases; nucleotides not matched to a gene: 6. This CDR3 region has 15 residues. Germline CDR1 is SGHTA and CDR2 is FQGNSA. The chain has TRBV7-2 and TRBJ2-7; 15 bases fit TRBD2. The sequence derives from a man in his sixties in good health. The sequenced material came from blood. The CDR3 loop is CASSRTSGGAYEQYF. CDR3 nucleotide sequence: TGTGCCAGCAGCCGGACTAGCGGGGGGGCGTATGAGCAGTACTTC.